The 31 T cell receptor beta chains below come from one sample, sequenced in a study of regulatory T cells in long-lasting Graves disease. Construction of the TCR beta libraries employed iRepertoire HTBI primers in conjunction with Arm-PCR of CDR3 regions. TCRdb recomputed calls from the multiplex PCR reads with MiXCR, one row per CDR3 protein. The sample carries 250,000 to 300,000 distinct CDR3 sequences, approximately 18% recorded once. Time point in this sample: newly diagnosed GD, antithyroid drugs for less than 3 months. The TCR library was made from RNA extracted from PBMCs. A further study also used this sample, focusing on T cells in Graves' hyperthyroidism and ophthalmopathy.

The starting material was peripheral blood mononuclear cells (PBMCs), obtained at new diagnosis, from a patient treated with antithyroid drugs. All receptors come from a woman aged 25 to 39 with Graves disease.

In its sample, this clonotype was seen many times. This chain connects TRBV4-1 to TRBJ1-1; TRBD1 is a possible D gene (6 bases). Trimming took off 7 bases at V and 6 bases at J, with 18 bases between the two ends. Germline V gene sequence: CDR1 MGHRA, CDR2 YSYEKL. This CDR3 is 14 amino acids long. The DNA of the CDR3 is TGCGCCAGCACCAAAGTGGAGGCAGGGGCTGAAGCTTTCTTT. Translated: CASTKVEAGAEAFF.

This clonotype was detected many times. This chain connects TRBV2 to TRBJ2-1; no definite D call. V gave up 3 bases and J gave up 7 bases, with 10 bases separating them. The V gene's germline CDR1 is SNHLY and CDR2 FYNNEI. The CDR3 covers 13 residues. CDR3 coding DNA: TGTGCCAGCAGTGAGGGTTGGGTGAATGAGCAGTTCTTC. This encodes CASSEGWVNEQFF. Filled out from reference TRBV2 and TRBJ2-1, the complete variable domain reads EPEVTQTPSHQVTQMGQEVILRCVPISNHLYFYWYRQILGQKVEFLVSFYNNEISEKSEIFDDQFSVERPDGSNFTLKIRSTKLEDSAMYFCASSEGWVNEQFFGPGTRLTVL.

As concerns this clonotype: The final CDR3 position lacks the conserved phenylalanine or tryptophan, pointing to a likely read error. This sequence joins TRBV18 and TRBJ2-3, with no clear D. V was clipped by 0 bases and J by 1 base, with 11 bases between them. CDR1 and CDR2 from the germline V gene are KGHSH and LQKENI. The CDR3 has 16 residues. CDR3 DNA: TGTGCCAGCTCACCACCGTCTAGAGGCGGCACAGATACGCAGTATATT. Residues: CASSPPSRGGTDTQYI.

In this sample, this clonotype turned up a few times. The J gene is TRBJ1-2, the V gene TRBV19; the D is unclear. CDR1 and CDR2 (germline): LNHDA, SQIVND (reference sequence). The V end was cut by 1 base, the J end by 1 base, with 10 bases between. The CDR3 loop spans 15 amino acids. The CDR3 DNA reads as TGTGCCAGTAGTATAGTGGCCGGCAGTAACTATGGCTACACCTTC. It codes for CASSIVAGSNYGYTF.

This clonotype appeared a few times. A much larger clone sits a single nucleotide away, making a read error possible. This rearrangement joins TRBV12-3 or TRBV12-4 to TRBJ1-1, with D possibly being TRBD1 (6 bases). With 6 bases removed from V and 4 bases from J, the gap between germline ends came to 21 bases. This CDR3 is 16 amino acids long. The DNA for the CDR3 is TGTGCCAGCAGCTCTATGGTCAGGGGATTAGGCACTGAAGCTTTCTTT. It translates to CASSSMVRGLGTEAFF.

This clonotype was counted at least ten times. The V gene is TRBV5-6, the J gene TRBJ1-5; the D gene is possibly TRBD1 (5 bases). Germline-derived CDR1 and CDR2 are SGHDT and YYEEEE. The CDR3 has 15 residues. The V gene lost 2 bases and the J gene lost 0 bases, with 9 bases spanning the gap. CDR3 region: CASSFRGTSNQPQHF. The CDR3 region has the DNA TGTGCCAGCAGCTTTCGGGGGACTAGCAATCAGCCCCAGCATTTT.

The chain recombines TRBV6-1 with TRBJ1-5, with D perhaps matching TRBD1 (5 bases). With 5 bases removed from V and 4 bases from J, the gap between germline ends came to 15 bases. The CDR3 loop spans 15 amino acids. Germline assignment: CDR1 MNHNS and CDR2 SASEGT. In DNA, the CDR3 is TGTGCCAGCAGTCTGACCGGGACCAGAAATCAGCCCCAGCATTTT. Its translation: CASSLTGTRNQPQHF.

This clonotype was seen ten or more times. The gene calls are TRBV6-5 and TRBJ1-2; 7 bases line up with TRBD1. CDR1 is MNHEY, CDR2 SVGAGI, per germline. Trimming at V came to 2 bases and at J to 4 bases, leaving 7 bases not matched to a gene. The CDR3 spans 15 residues. CDR3 in amino acids: CASSYGGTASYGYTF. In DNA form, the CDR3 reads TGTGCCAGCAGTTACGGGGGGACAGCTTCCTATGGCTACACCTTC.

This clonotype was detected once. It may be a read error: a sequence one base away is much more abundant. The V and J genes are TRBV10-3 and TRBJ1-5; TRBD1 might be the D (5 bases). From germline, CDR1 is ENHRY and CDR2 SYGVKD. The CDR3 totals 13 residues. Trimming left V 1 base short and J 9 bases short, with 10 bases between. CDR3 in amino acids: CAISELGDRPQHF. As DNA, the CDR3 is TGTGCCATCAGTGAGTTAGGGGACCGGCCCCAGCATTTT.

This clonotype was seen only a few times. V gene TRBV12-3 or TRBV12-4 combines with J gene TRBJ2-3; 8 positions agree with TRBD2. This CDR3 has 14 amino acids. V lost 5 bases and J lost 5; bases outside the gene matches: 6. The CDR3 reads CASSPLAGQDTQYF. The CDR3 DNA sequence: TGTGCCAGCAGTCCTTTAGCGGGGCAAGATACGCAGTATTTT.

The table lists this clonotype with many counts. The chain links TRBV6-1 to TRBJ1-5; a weak D match, TRBD1 (6 bases). CDR1 and CDR2 (germline): MNHNS, SASEGT. This CDR3 has 15 amino acids. Trimming removed 10 bases from V and 3 bases from J, with 19 bases in between. In DNA form, the CDR3 reads TGTGCCACACAACGGGGGTCGGGGGCCAATCAGCCCCAGCATTTT. This encodes CATQRGSGANQPQHF.

At least ten counts were recorded for this clonotype. The genes are TRBV15 and TRBJ2-7; D is unclear. CDR1 and CDR2 (germline): LNHNV, YYDKDF (reference sequence). The V end lost 3 bases, the J end lost 6 bases, and 24 bases lay between the germline ends. This CDR3 contains 17 residues. DNA for the CDR3: TGTGCCACCAGCAGGTTCCTAGATACCGGGCCGAATCCCGAGCAGTACTTC. It yields the protein CATSRFLDTGPNPEQYF.

The table lists this clonotype with many counts. This rearrangement joins TRBV12-3 or TRBV12-4 to TRBJ1-3; no clear D. This CDR3 has 14 residues. V lost 8 bases and J 0 bases, leaving 11 bases between the germline ends. CDR3: CASADTSSGNTIYF. For the CDR3, the DNA is TGTGCCAGCGCCGACACATCCTCTGGAAACACCATATATTTT.

The sample holds many counts of this clonotype. This chain uses TRBV7-2 with TRBJ1-1, with D tentatively TRBD1 (6 bases). Trimming shortened V by 4 bases and J by 9 bases, and 15 bases separated the two germline ends. The CDR3 has 13 residues. Germline V CDR1 and CDR2: SGHTA, FQGNSA. The CDR3: CASSWITGKKAFF. CDR3 bases: TGTGCCAGCAGCTGGATTACAGGGAAGAAAGCTTTCTTT.

This clonotype was counted at least ten times. J is TRBJ2-5 and V is TRBV20-1; 10 nucleotides align to TRBD1. The CDR3 runs to 13 residues. Germline assignment: CDR1 DFQATT and CDR2 SNEGSKA (reference sequence). V was clipped by 7 bases and J by 3 bases; unmatched bases: 5. Here the CDR3 DNA reads TGCAGTGAGGAAGGACAGGGGGAAGAGACCCAGTACTTC. Translating gives CSEEGQGEETQYF.

This rearrangement joins TRBV28 to TRBJ2-2; the D gene could be TRBD1 or TRBD2 (5 bases each). V was pared by 4 bases and J by 3 bases, with 15 bases between. CDR3 length: 16 amino acids. CDR1 is MDHEN, CDR2 SYDVKM, per germline. The CDR3 loop is CASSSSGGPHTGELFF. The CDR3 nucleotides read TGTGCCAGCAGTTCATCTGGGGGACCCCACACCGGGGAGCTGTTTTTT.

The table lists this clonotype with many counts. V is TRBV5-4 and J is TRBJ1-1; no clear D gene. Looked up from germline, CDR1 is SGHNT and CDR2 is YYREEE (reference sequence). The V gene lost 2 bases and the J gene lost 10 bases, with 9 bases spanning the gap. There are 11 residues in the CDR3. The CDR3 coding sequence is TGTGCCAGCAGCTTTGGCGGGAGAGCTTTCTTT. Translated, it gives CASSFGGRAFF.

This clonotype occurred many times. This chain connects TRBV6-2 or TRBV6-3 to TRBJ2-7; D perhaps matches TRBD1 (6 bases). Germline V gene lookup returns CDR1 MNHEY and CDR2 SVGEGT. Trimming removed 8 bases from V and 4 bases from J, with 15 bases in between. The CDR3 contains 13 residues. CDR3 loop: CASDQGPPYEQYF. The CDR3 DNA is TGTGCCAGCGACCAGGGGCCCCCTTACGAGCAGTACTTC.

This clonotype was recorded at least ten times. This chain links TRBV3-1 with TRBJ1-1; possibly TRBD1 for D (5 bases). The CDR3 runs 14 residues. V gave up 3 bases and J gave up 6 bases, with 14 bases separating them. Germline CDR1 and CDR2: LGHDT and YNNKEL (reference sequence). In DNA form, the CDR3 reads TGTGCCAGCAGCCAGCCGGTCGGGGCTTCTGAAGCTTTCTTT. The encoded protein is CASSQPVGASEAFF.

This clonotype showed up many times. The J gene is TRBJ1-1, the V gene TRBV7-2; D is ambiguous. CDR1 is SGHTA and CDR2 is FQGNSA in the germline V gene. Trimming cost V 3 bases and J 0 bases, with 8 bases left between them. There are 14 residues in the CDR3. CDR3 protein: CASSLTPLNTEAFF. The DNA for the CDR3 is TGTGCCAGCAGCTTGACGCCCCTGAACACTGAAGCTTTCTTT.

Many counts were recorded for this clonotype. The rearrangement uses TRBV5-1 and TRBJ2-7; no clear D gene. The V end lost 0 bases, the J end lost 0 bases, and 7 bases lay between the germline ends. The CDR3 spans 14 residues. Germline CDR1 is SGHRS and CDR2 is YFSETQ. CDR3 loop: CASSLASSSYEQYF. The CDR3 DNA reads as TGCGCCAGCAGCTTGGCCTCGAGCTCCTACGAGCAGTACTTC.

The chain carries TRBV7-3 and TRBJ2-1; 7 positions agree with TRBD2. The junction had 8 bases not matched to a gene; V was cut back by 3 bases and J by 15 bases. Germline V gene lookup returns CDR1 SGHTA and CDR2 FQGTGA. CDR3 length: 12 residues. The CDR3: CASSFRTGGLFF. CDR3 bases: TGTGCCAGCAGCTTCCGGACGGGAGGACTGTTCTTC.

V gene TRBV6-2 or TRBV6-3 combines with J gene TRBJ1-1; 8 bases match TRBD1. The V gene's germline CDR1 is MNHEY and CDR2 SVGEGT. Trimming removed 5 bases from V and 6 bases from J; junction bases left unmatched: 8. This CDR3 region has 14 residues. CDR3 DNA: TGTGCCAGCAGTCTACAGGGGGTTCGCGCTGAAGCTTTCTTT. Amino acid sequence: CASSLQGVRAEAFF.

Concerning this clonotype: A much more abundant neighbour one base away suggests this may be a read error. A read error is likely, as this CDR3 ends without the conserved phenylalanine or tryptophan. This rearrangement joins TRBV7-3 to TRBJ1-2; tentatively, D is TRBD1 (5 bases). V shed 2 bases and J shed 3 bases, with 16 bases lying between them. There are 16 residues in the CDR3. Germline CDR1 and CDR2: SGHTA and FQGTGA. In nucleotides, the CDR3 is TGTGCCAGCAGCTTATCCGGGACCTCTGGGTACTATGGCTACACCTCC. This gives the protein CASSLSGTSGYYGYTS.

This clonotype occurred many times. The chain joins TRBV3-1 to TRBJ2-5; TRBD1 is a possible D gene (5 bases). CDR3 length: 14 amino acids. Germline lookup yields CDR1 LGHDT and CDR2 YNNKEL (reference sequence). V was pared by 1 base and J by 4 bases, with 10 bases between. The CDR3 sequence is CASSQGFRAETQYF. The DNA for the CDR3 is TGTGCCAGCAGCCAAGGGTTCAGGGCAGAGACCCAGTACTTC.

J is TRBJ1-2 and V is TRBV6-5; TRBD1 matches 7 bases. The junction had 4 bases not matched to a gene; V was cut back by 2 bases and J by 7 bases. Germline V CDR1 and CDR2: MNHEY, SVGAGI. The CDR3 consists of 13 residues. The CDR3: CASSYGQVRGYTF. CDR3 bases: TGTGCCAGCAGTTACGGACAGGTTCGTGGCTACACCTTC.

This clonotype was recorded many times. The V gene is TRBV2, the J gene TRBJ1-1; D might be TRBD1 (5 bases). Trimming cost V 9 bases and J 4 bases, with 12 bases left between them. This CDR3 is built from 12 residues. From germline, CDR1 is SNHLY and CDR2 FYNNEI. In DNA form, the CDR3 reads TGTGCCAGTTCATGGGGGAGCACTGAAGCTTTCTTT. It is translated as CASSWGSTEAFF.

This clonotype was seen a few times. The junction departs from the called germline gene at one end, perhaps through a read error. The CDR3 spells CTSSPGPNNSPLHF. The DNA for the CDR3 is TGTACCAGCAGCCCCGGCCCGAATAATTCACCCCTCCACTTT. The chain combines TRBV5-6 with TRBJ1-6; D remains unclear. The CDR3 runs 14 residues. The germline CDR1 and CDR2 sequences are SGHDT and YYEEEE.

The chain recombines TRBV11-2 with TRBJ2-2, with 10 positions matching TRBD2. The CDR3 totals 15 residues. CDR1 is SGHAT and CDR2 is FQNNGV in the germline V gene. The V gene end was trimmed by 2 bases and the J gene end by 6 bases; junction bases not matched to a gene: 3. The CDR3, as DNA: TGTGCCAGCAGCTTATTCCTAGCGGGAGCCGGGGAGCTGTTTTTT. Translation gives CASSLFLAGAGELFF.

V gene TRBV11-2 combines with J gene TRBJ2-3, with 8 positions matching TRBD2. V lost 1 base and J lost 11; bases outside the gene matches: 2. The CDR3 is 12 amino acids. The germline V gene encodes CDR1 SGHAT and CDR2 FQNNGV. This chain's CDR3 is CASSLGLAGQYF. The CDR3 DNA reads TGTGCCAGCAGCTTAGGTCTAGCGGGGCAGTATTTT.

This clonotype was seen ten or more times. The chain uses TRBV25-1 and TRBJ2-7, with TRBD1 identical over 10 bases. Germline lookup yields CDR1 MGHDK and CDR2 SYGVNS. CDR3 length equals 15 residues. V trimming: 3 bases; J trimming: 3 bases; junction bases outside the gene matches: 5. CDR3 DNA: TGTGCCAGCAGTGATTGGGACAGGGGAGTCTACGAGCAGTACTTC. Its translation is CASSDWDRGVYEQYF.